Below are 10 T cell receptor beta chains sequenced from a single sample in a study of immune heterogeneity within non-small cell lung tumors. Bulk tumor gDNA, roughly 600 ng per sample, served as the TCR template. Biopsy collection occurred during surgery, with several far-apart biopsies per primary tumor. Those enrolled were patients newly diagnosed with untreated non-small cell lung cancer and undergoing curative surgery. With 32 V and 13 J primers, multiplex PCR amplified the TCR beta CDR3. TCRdb re-derived calls from the multiplex PCR reads in MiXCR, one entry per CDR3 protein. The table lists about 2,600 distinct CDR3 sequences, 26% of them singletons. The sequenced sample consisted of lung tumor tissue. Receptors were obtained from a man aged 45 to 65 with non-small cell lung cancer.

The rearrangement joins TRBV19 to TRBJ2-7, with 14 nucleotides matching TRBD2. In germline, CDR1 is LNHDA, CDR2 SQIVND (reference sequence). There are 13 residues in the CDR3. V shed 3 bases, J shed 12 bases, and the junction held 4 bases outside the gene matches. The CDR3 bases are TGTGCCAGTAGTATCGGGACTAGCGGGAGCGTGTACTTC. The encoded protein is CASSIGTSGSVYF.

This clonotype has only a few counts. The chain couples TRBV20-1 to TRBJ2-3; D is uncertain. The CDR3 has 16 amino acids. Trimming shortened V by 6 bases and J by 4 bases, and 23 bases separated the two germline ends. Germline values: CDR1 DFQATT, CDR2 SNEGSKA (reference sequence). CDR3 DNA sequence: TGCAGTGCCGCCCGATCCGGGTCCCCGGTGGCAGATACGCAGTATTTT. Protein sequence: CSAARSGSPVADTQYF.

A word on this clonotype: Since a much larger clone is just one base distant, this may be a read error. J is TRBJ1-5 and V is TRBV6-1, with D possibly TRBD1 on 6 matching bases. The CDR3 contains 13 residues. Germline CDR1 and CDR2: MNHNS and SASEGT. The CDR3 DNA sequence: TGTGCCAGCAGTATACAGGGAGGTCAGCCCCGGCATTTT. Protein sequence: CASSIQGGQPRHF.

Worth noting for this clonotype: The CDR3 end shows no conserved phenylalanine or tryptophan, and so a read error is likely. The V call is TRBV5-1, the J call TRBJ1-1, with a tentative D call TRBD1 (5 bases). Germline-derived CDR1 and CDR2 are SGHRS and YFSETQ. Trimming removed 0 bases from V and 0 bases from J, with 12 bases in between. This CDR3 has 16 residues. In nucleotides, the CDR3 is TGCGCCAGCAGCTTGGAGACAGCTAGATTGAACACTGAAGCTTTCGTT. Translating it yields CASSLETARLNTEAFV.

The gene calls are TRBV30 and TRBJ1-1; a possible D gene is TRBD1 (6 bases). The CDR3 length is 13 residues. V dropped 3 bases and J dropped 0 bases, with 8 bases sitting between them. CDR1 and CDR2 (germline): GTSNPN, SVGIG (reference sequence). The CDR3 nucleotides read TGTGCCTGGAGCGGACAGATGAACACTGAAGCTTTCTTT. Amino acid sequence: CAWSGQMNTEAFF.

This sequence joins TRBV2 and TRBJ1-6; the match to TRBD1 covers 10 bases. This CDR3 region has 14 residues. Germline assignment: CDR1 SNHLY and CDR2 FYNNEI. Trimming took 4 bases from V and 10 from J; bases not matched to a gene: 4. The DNA of the CDR3 is TGTGCCAGCAGTGTCCGGGACAGGGGATCACCCCTCCACTTT. Encoded protein: CASSVRDRGSPLHF. The variable domain in full, completed from reference TRBV2 and TRBJ1-6, reads EPEVTQTPSHQVTQMGQEVILRCVPISNHLYFYWYRQILGQKVEFLVSFYNNEISEKSEIFDDQFSVERPDGSNFTLKIRSTKLEDSAMYFCASSVRDRGSPLHFGNGTRLTVT.

This clonotype has a count of ten or more. The chain combines TRBV12-3 or TRBV12-4 with TRBJ2-7; TRBD1 or TRBD2 may be the D gene (5 bases each). This CDR3 region has 15 residues. The V and J ends lost 1 base and 2 bases respectively, with 12 bases between them. CDR3 in amino acids: CASSLGGNWAYEQYF. CDR3 sequence (DNA): TGTGCCAGCAGTTTAGGGGGGAACTGGGCCTACGAGCAGTACTTC.

The chain links TRBV6-1 to TRBJ1-2, with 8 positions matching TRBD1. The length of the CDR3 is 15 residues. Germline V CDR1 and CDR2: MNHNS, SASEGT. J gave up 8 bases and V 7 bases, and 15 bases lay outside the gene matches. The CDR3, as DNA: TGTGCCAGCACCCCTTCCCCGGACAGGGCGGGAGGCTACACCTTC. It yields the protein CASTPSPDRAGGYTF.

By sample share, this clonotype is medium-sized. The chain uses TRBV4-1 and TRBJ2-7; D unclear. The germline CDR1 and CDR2 sequences are MGHRA and YSYEKL. With 4 bases removed from V and 4 bases from J, the gap between germline ends came to 14 bases. CDR3 length: 14 amino acids. The CDR3 coding sequence is TGCGCCAGCAGCCTCGACTCGCCCGGGTACGAGCAGTACTTC. Translated, it gives CASSLDSPGYEQYF.

The V call is TRBV6-2 or TRBV6-3, the J call TRBJ2-7; 9 nucleotides match TRBD1. From germline, CDR1 is MNHEY and CDR2 SVGEGT. The CDR3 has 15 amino acids. Losses at the gene ends were 2 bases for V and 1 base for J; bases not matched to a gene: 3. CDR3 DNA: TGTGCCAGCAGTTACGACAGGGGGGGTTCCTACGAGCAGTACTTC. Protein product: CASSYDRGGSYEQYF.